The present entry profiles one TCR beta chain with its context. This clonotype appeared a few times. Its antigen remains unidentified. The input lacks base qualities; no much larger clone sits a single base away. V gives up 5 bases and J gives up 9 bases, and the segment between their germline ends measures 16 bases. Its CDR3 holds 13 amino acids, cysteine through phenylalanine. The CDR3 DNA has 39 bases and is translated from base 1. For CDR1 and CDR2, the germline V gene lists SGHNT and YENEEA. The entry originates in a study of blood T cells in healthy people across ages (dated by TCRdb to about 2015). Context from the whole study: In model experiments, roughly one uniquely barcoded TCR beta cDNA molecule per two T cells was captured by template switching. To track age-related changes in TCR beta repertoire diversity, the study relied on deep sequencing normalized with unique cDNA molecular identifiers. The donors were split into four age groups: young (average about 15 years), middle-aged (roughly 39), aged (approximately 59) and long-lived (about 82). The study analyzed two additional independent replicas of 1 million unique cDNA reads from the same blood draw for two donors, one aged 18 to 30 and one aged 80 or older.

Libraries were prepared through 5' RACE. Sequencing was carried out with an Illumina HiSeq 2500. A second PCR of about 6 to 11 cycles was performed with a sample-barcoded 5' primer and a J-beta primer mix. A unique molecular identifier was introduced onto each TCR beta cDNA molecule by a template-switch 5' adaptor carrying 12 random nucleotides. Each sample yielded at least 2.5 million CDR3-containing paired-end reads. All of the RNA was converted into first-strand cDNA using the Mint cDNA synthesis kit, with a TRBC-specific oligonucleotide serving as the primer. After uracil-DNA glycosylase treatment, a first 18-cycle PCR used universal primers M1SS and BC2_uni_R on all cDNA. The original pipeline was this. Each sample was normalized by randomly selecting 1 million high-quality reads, each carrying a distinct molecular identifier. Reads sharing molecular identifiers were discarded rather than binned into consensus sequences. MiTCR, set to a Q25 quality threshold and the strictest error-elimination algorithm, was used for CDR3 identification, clonotype clustering and error correction. A nonparametric unseen species model with Euler transformation was used to estimate a lower bound on total TCR beta diversity. The public reads were run again by TCRdb, first through fastp at Q25 and then through MiXCR, and only productive beta chains were kept. Each record represents a unique CDR3 protein, reported with the most common genes and DNA among its rows. The authors' filters were not applied to this entry. The sample includes more than 1,000,000 distinct CDR3 sequences, with around 25% observed a single time. In total, the top ten clones hold 0.65% to 0.75% of the sample.

Paper-wide results and their limitations: Donor CMV infection status was unknown, potentially confounding age-related changes in expanded clonotypes. Total diversity estimates from one million sequenced T cells were considered lower bounds and underestimates. Compared with the aged group, the long-lived group had more naive CD4+ T cells, fewer expanded clones and increased TCR diversity, a pattern suggesting age selection. A strong correlation was found between observed TCR beta diversity and the percentage of naive T cells measured by flow cytometry. Bulk unsorted PBMC profiling prevented conclusive comparison of naive and antigen-experienced compartments. As age increased, observed TCR beta diversity per million T cells dropped in a roughly linear way, and a significant reduction was already evident by age about 40.

The donors were 40 or so Caucasian individuals from Russia, aged 6 to 90 years, who were systemically healthy. Each donor gave 8 to 10 milliliters of peripheral blood, drawn into EDTA-treated Vacutainer tubes. PBMCs were isolated by Ficoll-Paque density-gradient centrifugation, with at least 6 million obtained per sample. Trizol reagent was used to extract total RNA from PBMCs, with at least 5.5 micrograms per sample. For every donor, flow cytometry on a PBMC aliquot measured the percentage of naive CD45RAhigh/CD27high T cells. These data were also filed under a second study, of T cells of mothers and their children. The second publication reports: Nine systemically healthy Caucasian individuals served as donors, namely three mothers together with their six children. cDNA synthesis consumed the entire amount of extracted RNA, loaded at around 1.5 ug RNA in each 15 ul reaction. In the second PCR, sample barcodes and 2-4 random nucleotides were introduced via the M1S primer. Over 8.5 million TCR beta CDR3 reads came from each mother, compared with a few million reads from each child. TCR recombination output is similarly shaped by thymic selection in related and unrelated pairs, with a minor effect exerted by inherited differences. Normalized repertoire overlap in related mother-child pairs was always slightly higher than in unrelated mother-child pairs, but the difference was never significant. No persistent microchimeric T cell clones were detected, at a sensitivity of roughly 93 clones per million clonotypes. To look for features that set related mother-child pairs apart from unrelated individuals, the researchers ran deep NGS to compare the TCR beta repertoires of mothers and children. The mean age was around 42 +/- 4 years for the mothers and about 12 +/- 4 years for the children. After adapter ligation was performed with NEBNext reagents, the libraries were sequenced on an Illumina HiSeq 2000 with 100+100 nt paired-end reads. To avoid cross-contamination, the mother libraries and the child libraries were prepared a month apart and sequenced in separate runs. Each donor had between about 450,000 and 2,300,000 distinct TCR beta clonotypes identified. Naive TCR beta clonotypes were estimated from low-frequency clonotypes matched to each donor's FACS-determined naive share, without sorting.

The chain employs TRBV11-3 and TRBJ2-5, and possibly TRBD2, on 6 matching bases. Source material: blood. This receptor was identified in a girl aged 2-15 years in good health. CDR3 region: CASSPDPGEAQYF. The DNA reads as follows: TGTGCCAGCAGCCCCGACCCTGGGGAGGCCCAGTACTTC.